The present TCR beta chain was sequenced within a study of blood T cell repertoires in COVID-19. Study summary: The cDNA or gDNA used as material had been derived from T cells, B-cell-depleted T cells, or PBMCs.

In the authors' methods: Reference gene primer amplification in the assay estimated nucleated cell counts. Repertoires were generated with immunoSEQ multiplex PCR, while TCRdb's copy carries only in-frame clones and drops some. V, J and clone size derive from that table, while D and trimming were established from the DNA sequence. Seen here are about 53,000 clones, 80% to 90% observed once, and the top ten hold around 2.9%. Turning to this clone: One junction end disagrees with the germline gene, perhaps due to a read error.

CDR1 is DFQATT and CDR2 is SNEGSKA in the germline V gene (reference sequence). CDR3 size: 10 residues. The chain has TRBV20-1 and TRBJ2-1, with D tentatively TRBD2 (6 bases). The sequencing sample was made of peripheral blood. The origin of this receptor is a man older than 75 with acute or convalescent COVID-19. CDR3 residues: CSARRSSVVF. The CDR3 DNA follows: TGCAGTGCTCGACGGTCTAGCGTGGTCTTC.